This T cell receptor beta chain was sequenced in a study of regulatory T cells in long-lasting Graves disease. Overall study results and limits: Persistent Graves' patients showed reduced TCR diversity versus newly diagnosed patients.

Germline CDR1 and CDR2: SQVTM and ANQGSEA. CDR3 length: 14 residues. The V end was cut by 3 bases, the J end by 2 bases, with 14 bases between. The sample's time point: newly diagnosed GD, antithyroid drugs for less than 3 months. PBMC RNA was the source of the TCR library. The patients were enrolled through endocrinology in Xi'an, China. This clonotype was seen repeatedly, ten times or more. As yet, its antigen is unknown. Construction of the TCR beta libraries employed iRepertoire HTBI primers in conjunction with Arm-PCR of CDR3 regions. MiXCR was run by TCRdb on the multiplex PCR reads, yielding one entry per CDR3 protein. Among about 220,000 distinct CDR3 sequences listed, roughly 19% were seen once. The same sample was also studied in work on T cells in Graves' hyperthyroidism and ophthalmopathy. That source adds: HTBI primers were employed in a first-round RT-PCR of the TCR CDR3.

The sequenced sample was peripheral blood mononuclear cells (PBMCs), obtained at new diagnosis, from a patient treated with antithyroid drugs. The rearrangement joins TRBV29-1 to TRBJ2-7; TRBD2 is a possible D gene (6 bases). This clonotype originated in a woman in her twenties or thirties with Graves disease. CDR3 region: CSVEILASPYEQYF. CDR3 nucleotide sequence: TGCAGCGTTGAGATTCTAGCGTCCCCCTACGAGCAGTACTTC.